The clone carrying this T cell receptor (beta chain) was observed a few times. The entry originates in a study of T-cell reconstitution after alpha-beta-depleted transplantation in children. CDR1 and CDR2 (germline): SQVTM, ANQGSEA. V trimming: 3 bases; J trimming: 4 bases; junction bases outside the gene matches: 6. This CDR3 has 14 amino acids. Unique molecular identifiers were incorporated when the TCRbeta library was constructed. TCRdb reprocessed the PCR reads with MiXCR, giving one entry per CDR3 protein. The sample lists more than 450,000 distinct CDR3 sequences, around 19% occurring once. This specimen was PBMCs from the stem cell graft donor, taken from the stem cell graft. The clonotype was recovered from a human donor who donated a stem cell graft to a child with acute lymphoblastic leukemia. The V and J genes are TRBV29-1 and TRBJ2-5; 9 nucleotides match TRBD1. CDR3 nucleotides: TGCAGCGTTGATGTGACAGGGGGAGGAGAGACCCAGTACTTC. Translation gives CSVDVTGGGETQYF.